The 26 T cell receptor beta chains presented below share a single source sample, sequenced in a study of regulatory T cells in long-lasting Graves disease. The time point denotes: newly diagnosed GD, antithyroid drugs for less than 3 months. Construction of the TCR library relied on RNA isolated from PBMCs. Arm-PCR with iRepertoire HTBI primers amplified the CDR3 regions for these TCR beta libraries. TCRdb independently ran MiXCR on the multiplex PCR reads; one entry per CDR3 protein. Among about 330,000 distinct CDR3 sequences listed, around 15% were seen once. In addition, the sample was reused for a study of T cells in Graves' hyperthyroidism and ophthalmopathy.

The source was peripheral blood mononuclear cells (PBMCs), collected at new diagnosis, from a patient treated with antithyroid drugs. All receptors come from a woman under 30 with Graves disease.

This clonotype was counted many times. The chain employs TRBV10-3 and TRBJ2-7, with D possibly being TRBD1 (5 bases). This CDR3 has 14 residues. In germline, CDR1 is ENHRY, CDR2 SYGVKD. Trimming left V 1 base short and J 0 bases short, with 7 bases between. The CDR3 sequence: CAISEYQGSYEQYF. For the CDR3, the DNA is TGTGCCATCAGTGAGTATCAGGGCTCCTACGAGCAGTACTTC.

This clonotype was observed at least ten times. The chain uses TRBV6-1 and TRBJ1-1; D is possibly TRBD1 (6 bases). In germline, CDR1 is MNHNS, CDR2 SASEGT. V was clipped by 7 bases and J by 5 bases, with 17 bases between them. This CDR3 has 14 residues. CDR3 sequence: CASITPQGRTEAFF. The CDR3 nucleotides read TGTGCCAGCATTACCCCGCAGGGGAGAACTGAAGCTTTCTTT.

This clonotype was counted many times. The CDR3 DNA sequence: TGTGCCAGCAAGGAGAGTGGAGAGACCCAGTACTTC. Protein product: CASKESGETQYF. The chain uses TRBV7-9 and TRBJ2-5; D gene ambiguous. CDR1 is SEHNR and CDR2 is FQNEAQ in the germline V gene (reference sequence). The ends were cut back, 7 bases at V and 4 bases at J, with 10 bases in the middle. There are 12 residues in the CDR3.

This clonotype was recorded many times. The J gene is TRBJ2-7, the V gene TRBV3-1; D is undetermined. V gave up 1 base and J gave up 3 bases, with 10 bases separating them. Germline CDR1 and CDR2: LGHDT and YNNKEL (reference sequence). There are 14 residues in the CDR3. The CDR3 DNA reads as TGTGCCAGCAGCCAAGGACCTTCGGGCTACGAGCAGTACTTC. It encodes CASSQGPSGYEQYF.

The chain couples TRBV7-9 to TRBJ2-2, with D tentatively TRBD2 (5 bases). The CDR3 loop spans 14 amino acids. V lost 7 bases to trimming and J lost 6 bases, with 15 bases between them. CDR1 is SEHNR and CDR2 is FQNEAQ in the germline V gene (reference sequence). The DNA for the CDR3 is TGTGCCAGCAAGCCGGACTCTCCTGCCGGGGAGCTGTTTTTT. It yields the protein CASKPDSPAGELFF.

V gene TRBV7-3 combines with J gene TRBJ2-3; D tentatively reads TRBD1 or TRBD2 (5 bases each). Between the trimmed V and J ends, which lost 5 bases and 0 bases, there was a span of 12 bases. This CDR3 is 15 amino acids long. Germline V CDR1 and CDR2: SGHTA, FQGTGA. The CDR3 sequence is CASSPSRDSTDTQYF. The DNA of the CDR3 is TGTGCCAGCAGCCCCAGCCGGGACAGCACAGATACGCAGTATTTT.

This clonotype was picked up many times. The chain uses TRBV20-1 and TRBJ2-1, with 7 bases lining up with TRBD2. CDR1 DFQATT and CDR2 SNEGSKA come from the germline V gene (reference sequence). The junction had 8 bases not matched to a gene; V was cut back by 2 bases and J by 4 bases. The CDR3 runs to 15 residues. The DNA for the CDR3 is TGCAGTGCTAGATTCGGCGGGAGCACTTACAATGAGCAGTTCTTC. It codes for CSARFGGSTYNEQFF.

This clonotype has just a few counts. The J gene is TRBJ2-7, the V gene TRBV19; TRBD2 agrees at 13 bases. This CDR3 has 17 residues. The germline V gene encodes CDR1 LNHDA and CDR2 SQIVND (reference sequence). V was clipped by 3 bases and J by 2 bases; unmatched bases: 7. The CDR3 DNA is TGTGCCAGTAGTATTGGACTAGCGGGAGAGTGGACCTACGAGCAGTACTTC. Its protein product is CASSIGLAGEWTYEQYF.

J is TRBJ1-5 and V is TRBV4-1; 9 bases map to TRBD1. The CDR3 totals 17 residues. From germline, CDR1 is MGHRA and CDR2 YSYEKL. Losses at the gene ends were 1 base for V and 4 bases for J; bases not matched to a gene: 8. CDR3 bases: TGCGCCAGCAGCCAAGTAATCCTGGGACAGGGAAATCAGCCCCAGCATTTT. It yields the protein CASSQVILGQGNQPQHF.

Ten or more counts support this clonotype. The J gene is TRBJ1-3, the V gene TRBV18, with D possibly matching TRBD1 (6 bases). The CDR3 spans 15 residues. With 8 bases removed from V and 3 bases from J, the gap between germline ends came to 17 bases. Germline V gene lookup returns CDR1 KGHSH and CDR2 LQKENI. The DNA for the CDR3 is TGTGCCAGCCGACCAGGAGGGGGAGGTGGAAACACCATATATTTT. Translation gives CASRPGGGGGNTIYF.

This chain uses TRBV11-3 with TRBJ2-1; D not resolved. The germline V and J ends were trimmed by 2 bases and 11 bases, with 16 bases remaining between them. The CDR3 contains 14 residues. From germline, CDR1 is SGHNT and CDR2 YENEEA. The CDR3 bases are TGTGCCAGCAGCTTAACGTCTATGGTAGAAAAGCAGTTCTTC. This gives the protein CASSLTSMVEKQFF.

Many counts were recorded for this clonotype. The rearrangement uses TRBV9 and TRBJ2-2; TRBD1 aligns across 8 bases. Germline CDR1 SGDLS, CDR2 YYNGEE. Trimming cost V 5 bases and J 0 bases; bases outside gene matches: 6. The CDR3 contains 16 residues. CDR3: CASSDPGGTNTGELFF. In DNA, the CDR3 is TGTGCCAGCAGTGATCCAGGGGGCACGAACACCGGGGAGCTGTTTTTT.

This clonotype was seen a few times. The rearrangement joins TRBV29-1 to TRBJ2-7, with TRBD1 matching over 8 bases. The CDR3 totals 16 residues. Germline-derived CDR1 and CDR2 are SQVTM and ANQGSEA. J was trimmed by 4 bases and V by 8 bases; bases with no gene match: 19. The CDR3 is CSLPRDRIACLYEQYF. In nucleotides, the CDR3 is TGCAGCCTACCCCGGGACAGGATCGCTTGCCTTTACGAGCAGTACTTC.

This clonotype has a handful of counts. This chain joins TRBV2 and TRBJ2-2; D possibly corresponds to TRBD2 (6 bases). The length of the CDR3 is 15 residues. The germline gives CDR1 SNHLY, CDR2 FYNNEI. Trimming took off 4 bases at V and 4 bases at J, with 13 bases between the two ends. CDR3 protein: CASSGGRGTTGELFF. The CDR3 DNA reads TGTGCCAGCAGTGGTGGGCGGGGTACCACCGGGGAGCTGTTTTTT.

In its sample, this clonotype was seen many times. V and J are TRBV20-1 and TRBJ2-5, with 7 bases fitting TRBD2. The trim removed 5 bases at V and 3 bases at J, leaving 9 bases unmatched. CDR1 and CDR2 from the germline V gene are DFQATT and SNEGSKA (reference sequence). CDR3 length equals 14 residues. This CDR3 reads CSAPLLAHKETQYF. The CDR3 nucleotides read TGCAGTGCTCCGCTACTAGCGCATAAAGAGACCCAGTACTTC.

This clonotype was counted between two and nine times. This sequence joins TRBV20-1 and TRBJ2-2; 10 bases are shared with TRBD2. Germline V gene sequence: CDR1 DFQATT, CDR2 SNEGSKA (reference sequence). V lost 6 bases to trimming and J lost 4 bases; unmatched junction nucleotides: 8. The CDR3 spans 15 residues. CDR3 amino acids: CSAASSSGSTGELFF. DNA of the CDR3: TGCAGTGCCGCGTCGTCTAGCGGGAGCACCGGGGAGCTGTTTTTT.

This clonotype showed up many times. The chain combines TRBV11-1 with TRBJ2-7; tentative D call: TRBD1 (6 bases). V was clipped by 0 bases and J by 7 bases, with 7 bases between them. The CDR3 has 12 amino acids. Germline V gene sequence: CDR1 SGHAT, CDR2 FQDESV (reference sequence). The CDR3: CASSLARGEQYF. The CDR3 bases are TGTGCCAGCAGCTTAGCAAGGGGGGAGCAGTACTTC.

The V call is TRBV6-2 or TRBV6-3, the J call TRBJ1-2; 11 bases agree with TRBD1. Unmatched junction bases numbered 4, after V lost 5 bases and J lost 5 bases. CDR1 is MNHEY and CDR2 is SVGEGT in the germline V gene. This CDR3 contains 14 residues. For the CDR3, the DNA is TGTGCCAGCAGTCGGGACAGGGGGAAGTATGGCTACACCTTC. Its protein is CASSRDRGKYGYTF.

This clonotype was seen repeatedly, ten times or more. The chain recombines TRBV29-1 with TRBJ2-7; TRBD1 agrees at 8 bases. Trimming at V came to 7 bases and at J to 5 bases, leaving 10 bases not matched to a gene. The germline V gene has CDR1 SQVTM and CDR2 ANQGSEA. The CDR3 runs 13 residues. CDR3 DNA: TGCAGCGGTACCACAGGGGGAGTGCACGAGCAGTACTTC. It specifies CSGTTGGVHEQYF.

For this clonotype: A much more abundant neighbour one base away suggests this may be a read error. The chain has TRBV6-2 or TRBV6-3 and TRBJ2-3; no clear D gene. The CDR3 spans 15 residues. Per the germline V gene, CDR1 is MNHEY and CDR2 is SVGEGT. V was pared by 0 bases and J by 2 bases, with 9 bases between. The CDR3 bases are TGTGCCAGCAGTTACTCGAGGAGAATCACAGATACGCAGTATTTT. This translates into CASSYSRRITDTQYF.

Remarks on this clonotype: One end of the junction varies from germline; a read error may be responsible. V is TRBV24-1 and J is TRBJ1-4, with unresolved D. CDR3 size: 18 residues. Germline CDR1 KGHDR, CDR2 SFDVKD. The CDR3 DNA reads TGTGCCACCAGTGATTTGATAGGACCAATGTCTGGTAATGAAAAACTGTGTTTT. Translating gives CATSDLIGPMSGNEKLCF.

The chain links TRBV19 to TRBJ2-1, with D tentatively TRBD1 or TRBD2 (5 bases each). Germline V lookup: CDR1 LNHDA, CDR2 SQIVND (reference sequence). V dropped 3 bases and J dropped 8 bases, with 20 bases sitting between them. The CDR3 consists of 16 residues. The CDR3 DNA reads as TGTGCCAGTAGTATTGGGGCTAGCTTATCGCGCGATGAGCAGTTCTTC. It translates to CASSIGASLSRDEQFF.

This clonotype was observed many times. This chain joins TRBV20-1 and TRBJ2-3; D is perhaps TRBD2 (5 bases). Germline loops: CDR1 DFQATT, CDR2 SNEGSKA (reference sequence). Trimming removed 5 bases at V and 2 bases at J, with 14 bases between. This CDR3 region has 14 residues. The CDR3 reads CSAGTRENTDTQYF. The CDR3 DNA sequence: TGCAGTGCTGGAACACGGGAAAACACAGATACGCAGTATTTT.

The chain employs TRBV4-1 and TRBJ2-7, with 10 nucleotides matching TRBD2. V shed 1 base, J shed 4 bases, and the junction held 4 bases outside the gene matches. Germline V gives CDR1 MGHRA, CDR2 YSYEKL. This CDR3 has 15 residues. The CDR3 DNA reads TGCGCCAGCAGCCAAGCGGCGACTAGCGGGTACGAGCAGTACTTC. Its protein is CASSQAATSGYEQYF.

This clonotype was counted at least ten times. J is TRBJ1-4 and V is TRBV28, with D possibly matching TRBD1 (6 bases). Germline CDR1 is MDHEN and CDR2 is SYDVKM. This CDR3 has 16 residues. Trimming pared 4 bases from V and 0 bases from J, leaving 12 bases between. CDR3 residues: CASSSHQGSTNEKLFF. The DNA for the CDR3 is TGTGCCAGCAGTTCCCACCAGGGGTCAACTAATGAAAAACTGTTTTTT.

This clonotype was recorded at least ten times. The chain employs TRBV29-1 and TRBJ2-3; TRBD2 is a possible D gene (6 bases). Germline V gene lookup returns CDR1 SQVTM and CDR2 ANQGSEA. V was shortened by 7 bases and J by 0 bases, with 14 bases between the two germline ends. This CDR3 has 14 amino acids. In nucleotides, the CDR3 is TGCAGCGGGTCCCTCGGGACTAGCACAGATACGCAGTATTTT. This sequence encodes CSGSLGTSTDTQYF.